This record concerns one T cell receptor beta chain sequence. As yet, its antigen is unknown. This CDR3 has 15 residues. Germline CDR1 and CDR2: SGHNT and YYREEE (reference sequence). V was pared by 1 base and J by 5 bases, with 7 bases of the junction left unmatched. These data are taken from a study of shared clonotypes between healthy human individuals. Notes on the study in general: Despite large depth, rarefaction showed incomplete sorted-subset sequencing.

Deep-level assay runs were performed. Original data processing: ImmunoSEQ supplied junction-only sequences lacking quality scores, so filtering was different. Using immunoSEQ multiplex PCR, the repertoire was profiled, and TCRdb retains in-frame clones only, with some absent. V and J calls and clone size are copied from that table; D and trimming were computed from the DNA. The sample lists approximately 2.5 million clones, over 85% occurring once. This receptor was obtained from a man between 18 and 29 years old in good health. Some clones in this sample may be carry-over from other donors' samples. Sequencing was done on a sample of naive CD4+ T cells from PBMCs. Subset given: CD45RA+ positively selected. This chain links TRBV5-4 with TRBJ2-5; 8 bases are a match to TRBD2. CDR3 in DNA: TGTGCCAGCAGCTTGACAGCGGGAGAGGGGGAGACCCAGTACTTC. Translating gives CASSLTAGEGETQYF.